A selection of T cell receptor beta chains follows, all from one sample in a study of vaccination and CD4 T cells after COVID-19. MiXCR, run by TCRdb on the PCR reads, gives a single entry per CDR3 protein. The sample holds some 10,000 distinct CDR3 sequences, around 66% seen once. These TCRs are of unknown antigen specificity. The sample was CD4+ T cells from blood, cultured in vitro. Source of these receptors: a human donor who had recovered from COVID-19. The CDR3 runs from the conserved cysteine through the conserved F or W. A D gene is named only where the DNA matches it firmly. Only some rows state a clone size, as once, few, many or a class for expanded clones.

j_call v_call clone_size d_call cdr3_aa cdr3_nt
TRBJ1-3 TRBV20-1 - - CSARDLQGGNTIYF TGCAGTGCTAGAGATTTACAGGGAGGAAACACCATATATTTT
TRBJ1-2 TRBV20-1 - TRBD1 CSVHEGARGYTF TGCAGTGTTCACGAGGGGGCCAGGGGCTACACCTTC
TRBJ1-5 TRBV2 few - CASRGGSQGGNQPQHF TGTGCCAGCAGGGGGGGGTCACAGGGAGGAAATCAGCCCCAGCATTTT
TRBJ2-2 TRBV29-1 once - CSVEQGRNTGELFF TGCAGCGTTGAACAGGGGCGGAACACCGGGGAGCTGTTTTTT
TRBJ1-2 TRBV5-1 - - CASSFRGEGYTF TGCGCCAGCAGCTTTAGGGGGGAAGGCTACACCTTC
TRBJ2-5 TRBV7-3 - - CARTALPETQYF TGCGCCCGGACAGCACTTCCAGAGACCCAGTACTTC
TRBJ1-2 TRBV30 once TRBD1 CAWSEGRGLIGYTF TGTGCCTGGAGTGAGGGCAGGGGGCTCATTGGCTACACCTTC
TRBJ1-1 TRBV20-1 - - CSAARTEAFF TGCAGTGCCGCGAGAACTGAAGCTTTCTTT
TRBJ1-5 TRBV2 - - CASSATDSNQPQHF TGTGCCAGCAGCGCGACAGATAGCAATCAGCCCCAGCATTTT
TRBJ2-7 TRBV5-5 - - CASSSGSYEQYF TGTGCCAGCAGCTCTGGTTCCTACGAGCAGTACTTC
TRBJ1-5 TRBV5-5 - - CASSLAWGRFSNQPQHF TGTGCCAGCAGCTTGGCGTGGGGGCGCTTTAGCAATCAGCCCCAGCATTTT
TRBJ2-3 TRBV28 - TRBD2 CASSPSPSGGTDTQYF TGTGCCAGCAGCCCCAGCCCGAGCGGGGGCACAGATACGCAGTATTTT
TRBJ2-7 TRBV7-8 - - CASALGPSYEQYF TGTGCCAGCGCACTAGGACCCTCCTACGAGCAGTACTTC
TRBJ2-3 TRBV7-9 - TRBD2 CASSFLAGAITDTQYF TGTGCCAGCAGCTTCCTAGCGGGGGCTATCACAGATACGCAGTATTTT
TRBJ2-7 TRBV6-2/TRBV6-3 - TRBD1 CASSYPPGQGKHEQYF TGTGCCAGCAGTTACCCTCCGGGACAGGGGAAACACGAGCAGTACTTC
TRBJ1-6 TRBV6-5 - TRBD1 CASSYIGRGNSPLHF TGTGCCAGCAGTTACATCGGCAGGGGGAATTCACCCCTCCACTTT
TRBJ2-2 TRBV19 - - CATRGARNTGELFF TGTGCCACCCGGGGGGCGCGGAACACCGGGGAGCTGTTTTTT
TRBJ1-6 TRBV30 - TRBD1 CAWRKQGSSYNSPLHF TGTGCCTGGAGAAAACAGGGGAGCTCCTATAATTCACCCCTCCACTTT
TRBJ1-2 TRBV20-1 - TRBD1 CSARVDRAGYGYTF TGCAGTGCTAGAGTAGACAGGGCCGGCTATGGCTACACCTTC
TRBJ1-2 TRBV21-1 - - CASSARRTYYGYTF TGTGCCAGCAGCGCCCGACGGACATACTATGGCTACACCTTC
TRBJ2-5 TRBV27 - - CASSSQGVQETQYF TGTGCCAGCAGTTCCCAGGGTGTGCAAGAGACCCAGTACTTC
TRBJ1-3 TRBV4-3 once - CASSQDTGYGNTIYF TGCGCCAGCAGCCAAGACACAGGTTATGGGAACACCATATATTTT
TRBJ1-6 TRBV7-3 - - CASSPVGEGSPLHF TGTGCCAGCAGCCCCGTCGGGGAAGGATCACCCCTCCACTTT
TRBJ1-2 TRBV27 - - CASSRLTGPGHETNYGYTF TGTGCCAGCAGTCGTCTTACGGGACCAGGTCATGAGACTAACTATGGCTACACCTTC
TRBJ2-1 TRBV30 - - CAWSVPGHEQFF TGTGCCTGGAGTGTACCCGGGCATGAGCAGTTCTTC
TRBJ1-2 TRBV11-2 - - CASARIIGAKGYTF TGTGCCAGCGCTAGAATCATAGGGGCCAAGGGCTACACCTTC
TRBJ1-1 TRBV7-6 - - CASSLRNEAEAFF TGTGCCAGCAGCTTAAGGAACGAAGCTGAAGCTTTCTTT
TRBJ2-3 TRBV20-1 - TRBD2 CSASPRAGRVDTQYF TGCAGTGCTAGCCCTAGGGCGGGGAGGGTAGATACGCAGTATTTT
TRBJ1-5 TRBV20-1 few TRBD1 CSARDRRAGGVLGNQPQHF TGCAGTGCTAGAGATCGTCGGGCAGGGGGGGTTTTGGGCAATCAGCCCCAGCATTTT
TRBJ2-5 TRBV5-4 - - CASSFIVHQETQYF TGTGCCAGCAGCTTTATTGTCCATCAAGAGACCCAGTACTTC
TRBJ2-5 TRBV5-1 - - CASSWQGTIRETQYF TGCGCCAGCAGCTGGCAGGGGACTATAAGAGAGACCCAGTACTTC
TRBJ1-5 TRBV2 few - CASSPRGRPVSNQPQHF TGTGCCAGCAGTCCCCGGGGGCGCCCGGTTTCTAATCAGCCCCAGCATTTT
TRBJ2-7 TRBV2 - - CASSEGPRRYF TGTGCCAGCAGTGAAGGACCGCGGCGGTACTTC
TRBJ2-7 TRBV10-3 - TRBD2 CAISRWGEGAYEQYF TGTGCCATCTCCCGGTGGGGGGAGGGAGCCTACGAGCAGTACTTC
TRBJ1-2 TRBV25-1 - - CASSEWAGNNYGYTF TGTGCCAGCAGTGAATGGGCAGGAAATAACTATGGCTACACCTTC
TRBJ2-7 TRBV6-1 - TRBD1 CASRDRTGAEQYF TGTGCCAGCAGAGACAGGACAGGGGCCGAGCAGTACTTC
TRBJ1-3 TRBV20-1 - - CSAREGVGNTIYF TGCAGTGCTAGGGAAGGGGTTGGAAACACCATATATTTT
TRBJ1-5 TRBV19 once TRBD1 CASSASGGAGPQPQHF TGTGCCAGTAGTGCCTCAGGGGGCGCAGGGCCTCAGCCCCAGCATTTT
TRBJ1-1 TRBV6-1 - - CASSERARTNTEAFF TGTGCCAGCAGTGAGCGGGCCCGGACGAACACTGAAGCTTTCTTT
TRBJ2-1 TRBV12-3/TRBV12-4 - TRBD2 CASSHSGGRSYNEQFF TGTGCCAGCAGCCATAGCGGGGGGCGGTCCTACAATGAGCAGTTCTTC
TRBJ1-6 TRBV7-8 large - CASSQDNFPNSPLHF TGTGCCAGCAGCCAGGACAACTTCCCCAATTCACCCCTCCACTTT
TRBJ2-1 TRBV7-2 - TRBD2 CASTLAGAAYSEQFF TGTGCCAGCACCCTAGCGGGAGCGGCGTATTCGGAGCAGTTCTTC
TRBJ2-7 TRBV14 - - CASSQIGQGAYEQYF TGTGCCAGCAGCCAAATCGGCCAGGGAGCCTACGAGCAGTACTTC
TRBJ2-5 TRBV11-2 - - CASSLGGSGETQYF TGTGCCAGCAGCTTAGGGGGCAGCGGGGAGACCCAGTACTTC
TRBJ1-5 TRBV27 few - CASSFSTASNQPQHF TGTGCCAGCAGTTTCTCGACGGCTAGCAATCAGCCCCAGCATTTT
TRBJ1-6 TRBV15 - - CATSRGGGLNSPLHF TGTGCCACCAGCAGAGGCGGGGGGCTGAATTCACCCCTCCACTTT